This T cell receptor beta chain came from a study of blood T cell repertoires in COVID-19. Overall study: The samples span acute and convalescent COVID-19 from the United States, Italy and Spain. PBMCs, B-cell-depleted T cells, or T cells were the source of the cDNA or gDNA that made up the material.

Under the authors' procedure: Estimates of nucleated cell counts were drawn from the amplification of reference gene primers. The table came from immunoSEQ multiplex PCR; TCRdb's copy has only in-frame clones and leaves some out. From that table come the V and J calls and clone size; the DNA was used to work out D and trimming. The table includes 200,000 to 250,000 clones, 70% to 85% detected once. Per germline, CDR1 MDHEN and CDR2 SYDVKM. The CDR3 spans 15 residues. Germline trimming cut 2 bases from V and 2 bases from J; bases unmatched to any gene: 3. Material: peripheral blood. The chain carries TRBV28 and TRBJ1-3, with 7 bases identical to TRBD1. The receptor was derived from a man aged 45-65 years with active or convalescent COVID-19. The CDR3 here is CASSLVRGAGNTIYF. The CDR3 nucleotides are TGTGCCAGCAGTTTAGTCAGGGGGGCTGGAAACACCATATATTTT. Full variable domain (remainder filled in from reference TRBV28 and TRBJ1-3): DVKVTQSSRYLVKRTGEKVFLECVQDMDHENMFWYRQDPGLGLRLIYFSYDVKMKEKGDIPEGYSVSREKKERFSLILESASTNQTSMYLCASSLVRGAGNTIYFGEGSWLTVV.